A single sample is the source of the 22 T cell receptor beta chains below, sequenced in a study of OX40 agonist ivuxolimab in advanced cancers. Generated by immunoSEQ multiplex PCR, the TCRdb table keeps only in-frame clones and is missing some. The repertoire has 150,000 to 180,000 clones, under 95% of them found once; the top ten carry about 0.3%. Sequencing used CD4+ or CD8+ T cells sorted from blood, obtained in a trial of the OX40 agonist ivuxolimab. The source is an adult with an advanced solid tumor such as melanoma, head and neck, liver or kidney cancer.

The chain recombines TRBV28 with TRBJ2-2; possibly TRBD1 for D (6 bases). CDR3 length: 16 residues. V shed 6 bases and J shed 0 bases, with 14 bases lying between them. Germline V lookup: CDR1 MDHEN, CDR2 SYDVKM. CDR3 amino acids: CASSSSGHPNTGELFF. The CDR3 DNA sequence: TGTGCCAGCAGCTCGTCGGGACACCCGAACACCGGGGAGCTGTTTTTT.

The V and J genes are TRBV2 and TRBJ2-5; TRBD2 agrees at 15 bases. The CDR3 extends over 16 amino acids. The V gene's germline CDR1 is SNHLY and CDR2 FYNNEI. Losses at the gene ends were 3 bases for V and 5 bases for J; bases not matched to a gene: 4. The CDR3 protein is CASSEGLAGGRETQYF. CDR3 in DNA: TGTGCCAGCAGTGAGGGACTAGCGGGGGGTAGGGAGACCCAGTACTTC.

The chain is built from TRBV25-1 and TRBJ2-2; 7 nucleotides line up with TRBD1. J gave up 7 bases and V 4 bases, and 15 bases lay outside the gene matches. Germline-derived CDR1 and CDR2 are MGHDK and SYGVNS. CDR3 size: 17 residues. The CDR3 is CASSARQGWGRGGELFF. In DNA, the CDR3 is TGTGCCAGCAGTGCCAGACAGGGATGGGGACGGGGCGGGGAGCTGTTTTTT.

CDR3 bases: TGTGCCAGCAGCTTATCTGGGCCACAGCCCCAGCATTTT. It specifies CASSLSGPQPQHF. The rearrangement joins TRBV11-2 to TRBJ1-5; D is unclear. V lost 2 bases to trimming and J lost 7 bases, with 9 bases between them. Germline CDR1 SGHAT, CDR2 FQNNGV. The CDR3 loop spans 13 amino acids.

The chain links TRBV19 to TRBJ1-5; D is perhaps TRBD1 (6 bases). The length of the CDR3 is 13 residues. Trimming took 2 bases from V and 9 from J, leaving 11 bases between them. Looked up from germline, CDR1 is LNHDA and CDR2 is SQIVND (reference sequence). The CDR3 loop is CASSITRGTPQHF. The DNA of the CDR3 is TGTGCCAGTAGTATAACCAGGGGTACGCCCCAGCATTTT. Full variable domain (outside the CDR3, taken from reference TRBV19 and TRBJ1-5): DGGITQSPKYLFRKEGQNVTLSCEQNLNHDAMYWYRQDPGQGLRLIYYSQIVNDFQKGDIAEGYSVSREKKESFPLTVTSAQKNPTAFYLCASSITRGTPQHFGDGTRLSIL.

The gene calls are TRBV7-2 and TRBJ1-5; D gene uncertain. The CDR3 has 16 amino acids. The germline V and J ends were trimmed by 1 base and 0 bases, with 10 bases remaining between them. Germline V gene sequence: CDR1 SGHTA, CDR2 FQGNSA. The CDR3 protein is CASSLVTGISNQPQHF. In DNA form, the CDR3 reads TGTGCCAGCAGCTTAGTAACCGGGATTAGCAATCAGCCCCAGCATTTT.

J is TRBJ2-7 and V is TRBV25-1; 9 bases are a match to TRBD1. The length of the CDR3 is 15 residues. The germline gives CDR1 MGHDK, CDR2 SYGVNS. V trimming: 3 bases; J trimming: 5 bases; junction bases outside the gene matches: 8. The CDR3 is CASSDPRTGVHEQYF. The CDR3 bases are TGTGCCAGCAGTGACCCAAGGACAGGGGTCCACGAGCAGTACTTC.

The chain uses TRBV7-2 and TRBJ2-3, with TRBD1 as a possible D gene (5 bases). Germline values: CDR1 SGHTA, CDR2 FQGNSA. The CDR3 spans 14 residues. V lost 5 bases, J lost 1 base, and 10 bases lay in between. The CDR3 spells CASSRLQGTDTQYF. CDR3 coding DNA: TGTGCCAGCAGCCGTTTACAGGGCACAGATACGCAGTATTTT.

The chain recombines TRBV18 with TRBJ2-7; unclear D gene. Germline assignment: CDR1 KGHSH and CDR2 LQKENI. The ends were cut back, 2 bases at V and 4 bases at J, with 12 bases in the middle. The length of the CDR3 is 14 residues. CDR3 sequence reads: CASSPEVGSYEQYF. The CDR3 DNA is TGTGCCAGCTCACCAGAAGTCGGGTCATACGAGCAGTACTTC.

The genes are TRBV2 and TRBJ2-1; TRBD1 agrees at 7 bases. The germline V gene encodes CDR1 SNHLY and CDR2 FYNNEI. The CDR3 sequence is 15 residues long. The V segment lost 6 bases and the J segment 1 base; nucleotides outside the gene matches: 6. CDR3 sequence: CASRPTGKSYNEQFF. The CDR3 bases are TGTGCCAGCAGGCCGACAGGGAAATCCTACAATGAGCAGTTCTTC. The whole variable domain, filled in from reference TRBV2 and TRBJ2-1, reads EPEVTQTPSHQVTQMGQEVILRCVPISNHLYFYWYRQILGQKVEFLVSFYNNEISEKSEIFDDQFSVERPDGSNFTLKIRSTKLEDSAMYFCASRPTGKSYNEQFFGPGTRLTVL.

V usage is TRBV5-6 and J usage is TRBJ2-3; D might be TRBD1 or TRBD2, each matching 5 bases. The CDR3 is 14 residues long. Germline V CDR1 and CDR2: SGHDT, YYEEEE. V was shortened by 1 base and J by 5 bases, with 11 bases between the two germline ends. CDR3 in DNA: TGTGCCAGCAGCTTGAGTCAGGGACGAGATACGCAGTATTTT. This gives the protein CASSLSQGRDTQYF.

CDR3 protein: CASSPRTSGALRGTGELFF. In DNA form, the CDR3 reads TGTGCCAGTAGTCCACGGACTAGCGGGGCGTTGAGAGGCACCGGGGAGCTGTTTTTT. The chain carries TRBV19 and TRBJ2-2, with TRBD2 identical over 12 bases. Germline values: CDR1 LNHDA, CDR2 SQIVND (reference sequence). This CDR3 is built from 19 residues. The V and J ends lost 5 bases and 4 bases, in that order; junction bases with no gene match: 14.

A word on this clone: Distinct nucleotide sequences in the sample also encode this CDR3. The chain carries TRBV18 and TRBJ2-3; D unclear. The CDR3 is 14 amino acids. Trimming shortened V by 3 bases and J by 0 bases, and 7 bases separated the two germline ends. Germline V gene data show CDR1 as KGHSH and CDR2 as LQKENI. The CDR3 region is CASSPPTSTDTQYF. CDR3 bases: TGTGCCAGCTCACCCCCGACAAGCACAGATACGCAGTATTTT.

The V gene is TRBV28, the J gene TRBJ2-1; perhaps D is TRBD1 or TRBD2 (5 bases each). V lost 3 bases, J lost 9 bases, and 18 bases lay in between. From germline, CDR1 is MDHEN and CDR2 SYDVKM. The CDR3 totals 15 residues. The CDR3 DNA is TGTGCCAGCAGTTTTTGGGGGAGTAATGTTGGTGAGCAGTTCTTC. This sequence encodes CASSFWGSNVGEQFF. Looking up the rest from reference TRBV28 and TRBJ2-1 gives the full variable domain: DVKVTQSSRYLVKRTGEKVFLECVQDMDHENMFWYRQDPGLGLRLIYFSYDVKMKEKGDIPEGYSVSREKKERFSLILESASTNQTSMYLCASSFWGSNVGEQFFGPGTRLTVL.

This chain connects TRBV7-6 to TRBJ2-1, with a possible D match to TRBD1 (5 bases). The CDR3 spans 12 residues. V lost 5 bases, J lost 8 bases, and 10 bases lay in between. In germline, CDR1 is SGHVS, CDR2 FNYEAQ. This CDR3 reads CASSARGDEQFF. CDR3 DNA: TGTGCCAGCAGCGCAAGGGGTGATGAGCAGTTCTTC. Full variable domain (rest looked up from reference TRBV7-6 and TRBJ2-1): GAGVSQSPRYKVTKRGQDVALRCDPISGHVSLYWYRQALGQGPEFLTYFNYEAQQDKSGLPNDRFSAERPEGSISTLTIQRTEQRDSAMYRCASSARGDEQFFGPGTRLTVL.

The rearrangement links TRBV7-2 to TRBJ1-1, with D perhaps matching TRBD1 (5 bases). Trimming shortened V by 5 bases and J by 8 bases, and 12 bases separated the two germline ends. Germline assignment: CDR1 SGHTA and CDR2 FQGNSA. This CDR3 region has 12 residues. The DNA of the CDR3 is TGTGCCAGCAGCCAGAGCAGGGTCGAAGCTTTCTTT. Residues: CASSQSRVEAFF.

V usage is TRBV19 and J usage is TRBJ1-1; no clear D gene. V gave up 5 bases and J gave up 0 bases, with 10 bases separating them. Germline lookup yields CDR1 LNHDA and CDR2 SQIVND (reference sequence). The CDR3 has 14 amino acids. CDR3 sequence: CASSVERMNTEAFF. CDR3 DNA: TGTGCCAGTAGTGTGGAGAGGATGAACACTGAAGCTTTCTTT.

This chain uses TRBV7-2 with TRBJ1-2, with a possible D match to TRBD1 (5 bases). This CDR3 comprises 14 residues. Germline V CDR1 and CDR2: SGHTA, FQGNSA. Trimming took 3 bases from V and 3 from J, leaving 11 bases between them. The DNA of the CDR3 is TGTGCCAGCAGCTTGGGACCCCAGGACTATGGCTACACCTTC. It encodes CASSLGPQDYGYTF.

The DNA of the CDR3 is TGCGCCAGCAGCTTGGTACAGGGGGGATCCAATGAGCAGTTCTTC. Its protein is CASSLVQGGSNEQFF. The rearrangement links TRBV5-1 to TRBJ2-1, with 8 positions matching TRBD1. The CDR3 covers 15 residues. Trimming cost V 0 bases and J 6 bases; bases outside gene matches: 5. CDR1 is SGHRS, CDR2 YFSETQ, per germline.

CDR3: CASRERPRANVLTF. CDR3 sequence (DNA): TGTGCCAGCAGAGAGAGACCGCGGGCCAACGTCCTGACTTTC. The V call is TRBV6-5, the J call TRBJ2-6; no reliable D call. Germline V CDR1 and CDR2: MNHEY, SVGAGI. Trimming stripped 6 bases from V and 5 bases from J, with 11 bases between. The CDR3 runs to 14 residues.

V usage is TRBV18 and J usage is TRBJ2-6; 7 positions agree with TRBD1. The CDR3 has 18 amino acids. V shed 6 bases and J 0 bases; nucleotides not matched to a gene: 11. Germline V gives CDR1 KGHSH, CDR2 LQKENI. This CDR3 is CASSPPQQGNSGANVLTF. In DNA, the CDR3 is TGTGCCAGCTCCCCGCCGCAACAGGGGAACTCTGGGGCCAACGTCCTGACTTTC.

V is TRBV28 and J is TRBJ2-7, with 9 positions matching TRBD1. The V segment lost 7 bases and the J segment 5 bases; nucleotides outside the gene matches: 9. The CDR3 has 14 amino acids. From germline, CDR1 is MDHEN and CDR2 SYDVKM. Here the CDR3 reads CASNPPGTGNEQYF. CDR3 bases: TGTGCCAGCAATCCCCCCGGGACAGGGAACGAGCAGTACTTC.